The 29 T cell receptor beta chains in this list originate from one sample, sequenced in a study of shared T cell receptors in the human thymus. Profiled with immunoSEQ multiplex PCR; TCRdb holds only in-frame clones, not every one. Of roughly 660,000 clones in the sample, 70% to 90% were seen once. This sample also belongs to another study, concerning human thymus T cells.

Specimen: thymocytes. The receptors shown here come from a boy in the first two years of life with a congenital heart defect.

The rearrangement joins TRBV30 to TRBJ1-4, with 7 bases fitting TRBD1. Per the germline V gene, CDR1 is GTSNPN and CDR2 is SVGIG (reference sequence). V lost 7 bases to trimming and J lost 0 bases; unmatched junction nucleotides: 20. The CDR3 loop spans 19 amino acids. The CDR3 DNA follows: TGTGCCTCTCTCTCCCGGCCCCTGACAGGGCTTGCAACTAATGAAAAACTGTTTTTT. It yields the protein CASLSRPLTGLATNEKLFF.

This clone was seen a single time. The V call is TRBV14, the J call TRBJ2-7, with 7 bases lining up with TRBD1. This CDR3 spans 15 amino acids. V shed 0 bases and J 6 bases; nucleotides not matched to a gene: 8. CDR1 SGHDN and CDR2 FVKESK come from the germline V gene. Written as DNA, the CDR3 is TGTGCCAGCAGCCAAGAAGATGGGGACAGCGGCGAGCAGTACTTC. Its translation is CASSQEDGDSGEQYF. Based on the CDR3 plus reference TRBV14 and TRBJ2-7, the full variable domain is EAGVTQFPSHSVIEKGQTVTLRCDPISGHDNLYWYRRVMGKEIKFLLHFVKESKQDESGMPNNRFLAERTGGTYSTLKVQPAELEDSGVYFCASSQEDGDSGEQYFGPGTRLTVT.

The chain has TRBV30 and TRBJ2-1; TRBD2 matches 7 bases. The germline gives CDR1 GTSNPN, CDR2 SVGIG (reference sequence). CDR3 length equals 15 residues. Trimming at V came to 0 bases and at J to 5 bases, leaving 7 bases not matched to a gene. CDR3 amino acids: CAWSVFREVDNEQFF. Written as DNA, the CDR3 is TGTGCCTGGAGTGTATTCCGGGAGGTCGACAATGAGCAGTTCTTC.

This chain links TRBV30 with TRBJ2-6; TRBD2 might be the D (5 bases). The CDR3 length is 17 residues. In germline, CDR1 is GTSNPN, CDR2 SVGIG (reference sequence). The V and J ends lost 4 bases and 4 bases respectively, with 20 bases between them. CDR3 DNA: TGTGCCTGGACCAGTAGCCGGGGTTACCCGGGGGCCAACGTCCTGACTTTC. Translating it yields CAWTSSRGYPGANVLTF.

This rearrangement joins TRBV7-2 to TRBJ2-5; D remains unclear. This CDR3 has 13 amino acids. Trimming left V 3 bases short and J 2 bases short, with 7 bases between. The germline V gene has CDR1 SGHTA and CDR2 FQGNSA. The DNA of the CDR3 is TGTGCCAGCAGCTTGGCCAGACAAGAGACCCAGTACTTC. Translation: CASSLARQETQYF.

CDR3 sequence: CASSQDLGAGGCHEQYF. CDR3 DNA: TGTGCCAGCAGCCAAGATTTAGGAGCAGGGGGCTGCCACGAGCAGTACTTC. V is TRBV4-2 and J is TRBJ2-7; 8 nucleotides agree with TRBD1. The CDR3 extends over 17 amino acids. Germline values: CDR1 LGHNA, CDR2 YNFKEQ. The J segment lost 5 bases and the V segment lost 0 bases, leaving 12 bases of the junction unmatched.

This rearrangement joins TRBV7-6 to TRBJ1-1; TRBD1 matches at 9 bases. V shed 4 bases, J shed 0 bases, and the junction held 18 bases outside the gene matches. CDR1 and CDR2 from the germline V gene are SGHVS and FNYEAQ. This CDR3 region has 20 residues. CDR3 in amino acids: CASSSWGRHRGLSMNTEAFF. The CDR3, as DNA: TGTGCCAGCAGCTCCTGGGGGCGACACAGGGGGCTATCCATGAACACTGAAGCTTTCTTT.

V is TRBV4-3 and J is TRBJ2-3; 7 bases agree with TRBD2. Per germline, CDR1 LGHNA and CDR2 YSLEER. This CDR3 spans 17 amino acids. V shed 2 bases, J shed 5 bases, and the junction held 13 bases outside the gene matches. The CDR3 nucleotides are TGCGCCAGCAGCCAATCAGTTCGGGCGGGAGCGGAAGATACGCAGTATTTT. Protein sequence: CASSQSVRAGAEDTQYF.

The chain recombines TRBV7-8 with TRBJ2-1; tentative D call: TRBD1 (6 bases). Trimming stripped 4 bases from V and 3 bases from J, with 7 bases between. Germline V gene sequence: CDR1 SGHVS, CDR2 FQNEAQ. The CDR3 length is 13 residues. This CDR3 reads CASSSGVYNEQFF. The CDR3 DNA reads as TGTGCCAGCAGCTCAGGGGTCTACAATGAGCAGTTCTTC.

The chain carries TRBV11-2 and TRBJ2-7; TRBD1 is a possible D gene (5 bases). This CDR3 is 14 amino acids long. Germline values: CDR1 SGHAT, CDR2 FQNNGV. With 6 bases removed from V and 2 bases from J, the gap between germline ends came to 14 bases. This CDR3 reads CASRIGAGAYEQYF. DNA of the CDR3: TGTGCCAGCAGGATAGGGGCAGGCGCCTACGAGCAGTACTTC.

The J gene is TRBJ1-1, the V gene TRBV5-1, with no clear D. CDR3 length: 12 residues. The germline V gene has CDR1 SGHRS and CDR2 YFSETQ. V was cut by 4 bases and J by 7 bases, with 11 bases left in between. CDR3 loop: CASSDLEDEAFF. The CDR3 DNA is TGCGCCAGCAGCGACTTGGAAGATGAAGCTTTCTTT.

This sequence joins TRBV28 and TRBJ2-7; TRBD1 matches at 7 bases. The V gene end was trimmed by 4 bases and the J gene end by 6 bases; junction bases not matched to a gene: 6. Germline V lookup: CDR1 MDHEN, CDR2 SYDVKM. The CDR3 has 13 residues. In DNA form, the CDR3 reads TGTGCCAGCAGTTCTCCGACAGGGTGCGAGCAGTACTTC. Its translation is CASSSPTGCEQYF.

The V and J genes are TRBV28 and TRBJ2-3; 10 bases match TRBD2. The CDR3 totals 16 residues. V lost 3 bases, J lost 6 bases, and 9 bases stayed unmatched. Germline-derived CDR1 and CDR2 are MDHEN and SYDVKM. CDR3 DNA: TGTGCCAGCAGTTTGTCGCCGCCGGGACTAGCGGATACGCAGTATTTT. Its translation: CASSLSPPGLADTQYF. Drawing the rest from reference TRBV28 and TRBJ2-3, the complete variable domain is DVKVTQSSRYLVKRTGEKVFLECVQDMDHENMFWYRQDPGLGLRLIYFSYDVKMKEKGDIPEGYSVSREKKERFSLILESASTNQTSMYLCASSLSPPGLADTQYFGPGTRLTVL.

The genes are TRBV7-9 and TRBJ1-3, with a weak D call TRBD1 (5 bases). The germline CDR1 and CDR2 sequences are SEHNR and FQNEAQ (reference sequence). V was clipped by 8 bases and J by 0 bases, with 17 bases between them. CDR3 length equals 16 residues. CDR3 region: CASGPGGRGSGNTIYF. CDR3 nucleotide sequence: TGTGCCAGCGGCCCTGGCGGGAGGGGCTCTGGAAACACCATATATTTT.

The V and J genes are TRBV4-1 and TRBJ2-5, with TRBD2 matching 7 bases. The germline gives CDR1 MGHRA, CDR2 YSYEKL. The CDR3 has 15 residues. After removal of 0 bases from V and 5 bases from J, the junction contained 6 bases not matched to a gene. The CDR3 DNA follows: TGCGCCAGCAGCCAAGATGGTGGGGGGGAGGAGACCCAGTACTTC. Translated: CASSQDGGGEETQYF.

The V and J genes are TRBV19 and TRBJ2-7, with D possibly matching TRBD2 (6 bases). Looked up from germline, CDR1 is LNHDA and CDR2 is SQIVND (reference sequence). V was clipped by 3 bases and J by 1 base, with 10 bases between them. The CDR3 contains 14 residues. The CDR3: CASSMAGGSYEQYF. CDR3 nucleotide sequence: TGTGCCAGTAGTATGGCTGGAGGGTCCTACGAGCAGTACTTC. The full variable domain, its missing parts supplied by reference TRBV19 and TRBJ2-7, is DGGITQSPKYLFRKEGQNVTLSCEQNLNHDAMYWYRQDPGQGLRLIYYSQIVNDFQKGDIAEGYSVSREKKESFPLTVTSAQKNPTAFYLCASSMAGGSYEQYFGPGTRLTVT.

The CDR3 sequence: CSATGPTTIYF. The CDR3 DNA reads TGCAGTGCTACAGGGCCGACCACCATATATTTT. The rearrangement joins TRBV20-1 to TRBJ1-3, with D tentatively TRBD1 (5 bases). The CDR3 runs 11 residues. Trimming cost V 4 bases and J 9 bases, with 10 bases left between them. CDR1 DFQATT and CDR2 SNEGSKA come from the germline V gene (reference sequence).

V is TRBV5-6 and J is TRBJ2-1; the D gene is possibly TRBD2 (5 bases). The CDR3 contains 14 residues. Trimming removed 4 bases at V and 1 base at J, with 9 bases between. From germline, CDR1 is SGHDT and CDR2 YYEEEE. The CDR3 DNA is TGTGCCAGCAGCCCGACGGGGTCCTACAATGAGCAGTTCTTC. As protein: CASSPTGSYNEQFF.

Note on this clone: Other DNA sequences in the sample encode the same CDR3. This chain connects TRBV5-1 to TRBJ2-3, with 12 bases identical to TRBD2. Germline CDR1 reads SGHRS; CDR2 reads YFSETQ. CDR3 length equals 15 residues. V shed 4 bases, J shed 4 bases, and the junction held 4 bases outside the gene matches. DNA for the CDR3: TGCGCCAGCAGCCTGACTAGCGGGAGAGCAGATACGCAGTATTTT. It specifies CASSLTSGRADTQYF.

The chain couples TRBV30 to TRBJ1-1; 7 bases match TRBD1. V gave up 0 bases and J gave up 4 bases; unmatched junction bases: 14. Per the germline V gene, CDR1 is GTSNPN and CDR2 is SVGIG (reference sequence). The CDR3 is 17 residues long. The CDR3 DNA reads as TGTGCCTGGAGTGTACGGGGACAGCGGGAGGGCCTCACTGAAGCTTTCTTT. Protein sequence: CAWSVRGQREGLTEAFF.

The V gene is TRBV27, the J gene TRBJ2-7; 10 bases match TRBD2. With V trimmed by 7 bases and J by 3 bases, 6 bases remained unmatched. Germline CDR1 is MNHEY and CDR2 is SMNVEV (reference sequence). The CDR3 is 14 residues long. CDR3 sequence (DNA): TGTGCCAGCAAGGGACTAGCGCCGTTCTACGAGCAGTACTTC. This encodes CASKGLAPFYEQYF.

V is TRBV28 and J is TRBJ2-1, with 8 nucleotides matching TRBD1. Germline V gives CDR1 MDHEN, CDR2 SYDVKM. There are 15 residues in the CDR3. The ends lost 6 bases at V and 4 bases at J; junction bases unmatched: 8. CDR3 sequence: CASRVRDRSYNEQFF. CDR3 DNA: TGTGCCAGCAGAGTTCGGGACAGGAGTTACAATGAGCAGTTCTTC.

V usage is TRBV10-3 and J usage is TRBJ2-7; TRBD2 matches at 7 bases. In germline, CDR1 is ENHRY, CDR2 SYGVKD. The CDR3 length is 16 residues. V was pared by 0 bases and J by 4 bases, with 9 bases of the junction left unmatched. This CDR3 reads CAISESPGEGPYEQYF. Written as DNA, the CDR3 is TGTGCCATCAGTGAGTCCCCCGGGGAGGGCCCTTACGAGCAGTACTTC.

This chain connects TRBV5-6 to TRBJ2-2, with D possibly matching TRBD1 (6 bases). The germline V and J ends were trimmed by 3 bases and 4 bases, with 16 bases remaining between them. From germline, CDR1 is SGHDT and CDR2 YYEEEE. The CDR3 is 16 residues long. This CDR3 reads CASSSNSIGGTGELFF. The CDR3 DNA reads TGTGCCAGCAGCTCAAACTCTATAGGGGGCACCGGGGAGCTGTTTTTT.

The chain links TRBV2 to TRBJ2-7, with D maybe TRBD2 (6 bases). The CDR3 has 19 residues. The germline V and J ends were trimmed by 7 bases and 3 bases, with 31 bases remaining between them. CDR1 is SNHLY, CDR2 FYNNEI, per germline. The CDR3 bases are TGTGCCAGCACTGCGGAAACGGGAGCCATACACTCCCGATACTACGAGCAGTACTTC. This translates into CASTAETGAIHSRYYEQYF.

The V and J genes are TRBV29-1 and TRBJ2-1, with 14 bases that match TRBD2. CDR1 SQVTM and CDR2 ANQGSEA come from the germline V gene. Trimming at V came to 1 base and at J to 2 bases, leaving 7 bases not matched to a gene. This CDR3 has 18 residues. The CDR3: CSVEAPGLAGGPYNEQFF. Here the CDR3 DNA reads TGCAGCGTTGAAGCCCCAGGACTAGCGGGAGGACCCTACAATGAGCAGTTCTTC.

The gene calls are TRBV5-6 and TRBJ2-7, with 8 bases that match TRBD1. Per germline, CDR1 SGHDT and CDR2 YYEEEE. Losses at the gene ends were 1 base for V and 6 bases for J; bases not matched to a gene: 9. CDR3 size: 15 residues. The CDR3 region has the DNA TGTGCCAGCAGCTTGACGGACAGGGAAAGGTCCGAGCAGTACTTC. Translated, it gives CASSLTDRERSEQYF. Supplemented by reference TRBV5-6 and TRBJ2-7, the full variable domain reads DAGVTQSPTHLIKTRGQQVTLRCSPKSGHDTVSWYQQALGQGPQFIFQYYEEEERQRGNFPDRFSGHQFPNYSSELNVNALLLGDSALYLCASSLTDRERSEQYFGPGTRLTVT.

With regard to this clone: This same CDR3 is encoded by further DNA sequences in the sample. The genes are TRBV28 and TRBJ2-7; 7 bases are a match to TRBD2. This CDR3 region has 18 residues. Germline values: CDR1 MDHEN, CDR2 SYDVKM. The V segment lost 1 base and the J segment 3 bases; nucleotides outside the gene matches: 15. In DNA form, the CDR3 reads TGTGCCAGCAGTTTATACCTCCCCCGACTAGCAAAAGGCTACGAGCAGTACTTC. This codes for CASSLYLPRLAKGYEQYF.

This chain uses TRBV14 with TRBJ2-5; D is unclear. The DNA end is a closer match to TRBJ2-7, so the J assignment may be wrong. Per the germline V gene, CDR1 is SGHDN and CDR2 is FVKESK. The CDR3 contains 12 residues. The CDR3 loop reads CASSQGRYEQYF. The CDR3 nucleotides read TGTGCCAGCAGCCAAGGGCGGTACGAGCAGTACTTC.